A selection of T cell receptor beta chains follows, all from one sample in a study of shared clonotypes between healthy human individuals. TCRdb keeps only in-frame clones here, not all; method: immunoSEQ multiplex PCR. This repertoire shows 2 million to 3 million clones, approximately 94% found once; its top ten account for approximately 0.37%. The sequencing input was naive CD4+ T cells from PBMCs. Receptors were obtained from a man aged 18 to 29 in good health. Some clones in this sample may be carry-over from other donors' samples. The CDR3 runs from the conserved cysteine through the conserved F or W. The size field is filled for only some rows; it gives once, few, many or a size class.

>-|TRBV5-5
CASSSPKGNTEAFF
>-|TRBV6-1
CASSELLGDTSFYGYTF
>-|TRBV5-1
CASSLGGRAYEQYF
>-|TRBV5-1
CASSLGLGTYEQYF
>-|TRBV19
CASRRQGPGELFF
>-|TRBV25-1
CASSEFGNRGRDGYTF
>-|TRBV6-1
CASSEGGTVEQYF
>-|TRBV6-1
CASRTGGIRWTEAFF
>-|TRBV6-4
CASSLAGGPGTGELFF
>-|TRBV27
CASSSNRGRGETQYF
>-|TRBV2
CASSATPLGNGYTF
>once|TRBV10-2
CASRSSYEQYF
>-|TRBV5-6
CASSLDTNYGYTF
>-|TRBV7-2
CASSLGAGGSHQPQHF
>few|TRBV29-1
CSVDSKTEAFF
>-|TRBV2
CASSVTGEGSGYTF
>few|TRBV27
CASSLVGVWNTEAFF
>-|TRBV5-1
CASSLGQGWDEQFF
>-|TRBV28
CACGLGETQYF
>-|TRBV21-1
CASSNLRASGRTTSTDTQYF
>-|TRBV7-9
CASSPRRGSGLYNEQFF
>once|TRBV27
CATYVRTGYTDTQYF
>-|TRBV7-8
CASSLGYQDYNEQFF
>-|TRBV9
CASSEMGSSYNEQFF
>-|TRBV7-9
CASSLEQLSPLHF
>-|TRBV5-1
CASSAGGPQVAF
>-|TRBV7-3
CASSLISGSSYNEQFF
>-|TRBV27
CASSPDRIGPKRTQYF
>-|TRBV4-1
CASSHALAGGRNEQFF
>-|TRBV19
CASSMLRPNNQPQHF
>-|TRBV19
CASRTTGDTGELFF
>-|TRBV27
CASSTPRGHSYEQYF
>-|TRBV10-2
CASSAYNEQFF
>-|TRBV5-1
CASSLGTAEETQYF
>-|TRBV9
CASSVADRGYEQYF
>-|TRBV11-2
CASSPVSIAGVSNEQYF
>-|TRBV28
CASSRGGLAGLNEQFF
>-|TRBV19
CASSPLAGGGEQFF
>-|TRBV7-9
CASSLGGGGNQETQYF
>-|TRBV2
CASSSGSYNEQFF
>-|TRBV30
CAWSFPPQGRTGELFF
>-|TRBV7-2
CASSWGTRGLSWNEQFF
>-|TRBV19
CASSIFGAGGELFF
>-|TRBV6-4
CASSERGGDTQYF
>once|TRBV7-3
CASSLSGGGQPQHF
>-|TRBV29-1
CSVEITGGQPQHF
>-|TRBV5-1
CASSLDLMNTGELFF
>-|TRBV5-1
CASSQEISTGGYGYTF
>few|TRBV2
CASRGTGKFGGYTF
>-|TRBV4-1
CASSPGTGPFGPQHF
>-|TRBV7-6
CASSWGQGSSGNTIYF
>-|TRBV4-1
CASSRFSGTGAQYGYTF
>once|TRBV4-1
CASSQGRLSGANVLTF
>-|TRBV9
CASSVAGTSDAYEQYF
>-|TRBV7-9
CASSSSTGGDYGYTF
>-|TRBV11-2
CASRSIAGTGVGYGYTF
>-|TRBV6-5
CASSPDRNQPQHF
>-|TRBV25-1
CASSAITGGRNEAFF
>-|TRBV5-4
CASSLGQGAINEQFF
>-|TRBV19
CASSRLAGDSHEQYF